This TCR beta chain appears in the sequencing data of a study of T-cell reconstitution after alpha-beta-depleted transplantation in children. Study-wide points: T-cell numbers and diversity one year post-transplant derived largely from freshly generated T cells. Surviving recipient cells, namely T cells and thymic progenitors, were the source of high day-60 TCRbeta diversity in some patients. Several hundred expanded graft clones reportedly were the source of alpha-beta T cells about two months after transplant.

This clonotype was recorded many times. Its specificity is not known. TCRbeta library preparation incorporated unique molecular identifiers. TCRdb re-derived calls from the PCR reads in MiXCR, one entry per CDR3 protein. The sample carries about 110,000 distinct CDR3 sequences, 6.4% recorded once. V dropped 4 bases and J dropped 5; count of bases not matched to a gene: 9. Germline CDR1 and CDR2: SGHAT and FQNNGV. This CDR3 contains 16 residues. The V call is TRBV11-2, the J call TRBJ2-1, with 9 bases fitting TRBD1. The TCR sequence derives from a male patient between 2 and 15 years old who had a stem cell transplant for acute lymphoblastic leukemia, so the T cells may come from the graft donor. The source was PBMCs, mostly from graft donor cells, collected 360 days after TCRalphabeta/CD19-depleted stem cell transplant. The CDR3 bases are TGTGCCAGCAGCTCTCCCACAGGGGGCTGGCACAATGAGCAGTTCTTC. This sequence encodes CASSSPTGGWHNEQFF.